One sample yielded the 5 T cell receptor beta chains listed below, sequenced in a study of cytomegalovirus exposure and HLA in healthy donors (TCRdb year 2017). Preparation of the library involved the immunoSEQ multiplex PCR assay. Held by TCRdb, this immuneACCESS table contains in-frame sequences only and omits some clones. Under half of the omission traces to an unresolved V gene where checked; the cause of the rest is unknown. The sample data list about 150,000 clones, and around 93% of these were observed just once. Roughly 1.9% of the sample comes from the top ten. The material sequenced was PBMCs. Receptor source: a man younger than 30 in good health and CMV-seropositive.

V and J are TRBV5-6 and TRBJ2-3; 8 bases line up with TRBD2. Germline V CDR1 and CDR2: SGHDT, YYEEEE. The trim removed 4 bases at V and 2 bases at J, leaving 9 bases unmatched. This CDR3 is built from 16 residues. DNA for the CDR3: TGTGCCAGCAGCCTCGCCGCGGGAGGACTCACAGATACGCAGTATTTT. Its protein product is CASSLAAGGLTDTQYF.

The chain uses TRBV19 and TRBJ2-1, with TRBD2 matching 10 bases. The CDR3 has 15 residues. V lost 5 bases and J lost 4; bases outside the gene matches: 5. The germline V gene encodes CDR1 LNHDA and CDR2 SQIVND (reference sequence). The CDR3 loop reads CASSGRAGGYNEQFF. The CDR3 DNA sequence: TGTGCCAGTAGTGGCAGAGCGGGAGGGTACAATGAGCAGTTCTTC.

This clone was seen a few times. The chain has TRBV27 and TRBJ2-1; 9 bases are a match to TRBD1. The CDR3 is 14 amino acids. Germline values: CDR1 MNHEY, CDR2 SMNVEV (reference sequence). V lost 7 bases and J lost 4; bases outside the gene matches: 5. CDR3 in DNA: TGTGCCAGCATGACAGGGGGGAAGTACAATGAGCAGTTCTTC. Translating it yields CASMTGGKYNEQFF.

The chain employs TRBV18 and TRBJ1-2; D not certain. The V and J ends lost 0 bases and 0 bases respectively, with 8 bases between them. In germline, CDR1 is KGHSH, CDR2 LQKENI. The CDR3 length is 15 residues. CDR3 region: CASSPPGQANYGYTF. CDR3 in DNA: TGTGCCAGCTCACCACCAGGTCAGGCTAACTATGGCTACACCTTC.

The chain links TRBV30 to TRBJ1-1; D call uncertain. CDR3 length equals 14 residues. The V and J ends lost 4 bases and 5 bases respectively, with 17 bases between them. Germline V CDR1 and CDR2: GTSNPN, SVGIG (reference sequence). The CDR3 loop is CAWTLRRIGTEAFF. DNA of the CDR3: TGTGCCTGGACCCTTAGGCGGATCGGGACTGAAGCTTTCTTT. Full variable domain (rest looked up from reference TRBV30 and TRBJ1-1): SQTIHQWPATLVQPVGSPLSLECTVEGTSNPNLYWYRQAAGRGLQLLFYSVGIGQISSEVPQNLSASRPQDRQFILSSKKLLLSDSGFYLCAWTLRRIGTEAFFGQGTRLTVV.